Presented here are 3 T cell receptor beta chains from one specimen sequenced in a study of sequential checkpoint blockade in melanoma. Stated treatment: randomized to nivolumab then ipilimumab (arm A) or the reverse (arm B). Assay used: immunoSEQ multiplex PCR; TCRdb lists only in-frame clones, some missing. This table holds roughly 19,000 clones, around 80% found once. The sample was CD8+ T cells sorted from blood (inferred from file names), taken from a patient given nivolumab and ipilimumab in sequence. These receptors originate from a human donor with melanoma.

The chain carries TRBV19 and TRBJ2-1, with TRBD2 as a possible D gene (7 bases). V was pared by 7 bases and J by 8 bases, with 18 bases between. Germline loops: CDR1 LNHDA, CDR2 SQIVND (reference sequence). The CDR3 is made up of 14 amino acids. The CDR3 loop is CASMGWGGRDEQFF. The CDR3 nucleotides read TGTGCCAGTATGGGTTGGGGGGGGCGAGATGAGCAGTTCTTC.

The chain is built from TRBV29-1 and TRBJ2-5; TRBD1 matches at 8 bases. The assigned J gene may be wrong: the sequence end matches TRBJ2-7 better. CDR3 length: 15 residues. The germline gives CDR1 SQVTM, CDR2 ANQGSEA. CDR3 DNA sequence: TGCAGCGTTACAGGGGGGTCGGACTTCTCCTACGAGCAGTACTTC. Translating gives CSVTGGSDFSYEQYF.

V gene TRBV29-1 combines with J gene TRBJ2-3; TRBD2 aligns across 14 bases. Germline-derived CDR1 and CDR2 are SQVTM and ANQGSEA. The CDR3 has 14 amino acids. The V and J ends lost 4 bases and 5 bases, in that order; junction bases with no gene match: 2. The CDR3 DNA is TGCAGCGTTGGACTAGCGGGGGGGAGAGATACGCAGTATTTT. This codes for CSVGLAGGRDTQYF.